One sample yielded the 24 T cell receptor beta chains listed below, sequenced in a study of T cells in Graves' hyperthyroidism and ophthalmopathy (dated by TCRdb to about 2019). Library method: multiplex PCR. TCRdb shows the sequencer as Illumina HiSeq 2000. Amplification of TCR beta CDR3 regions was carried out from RNA transcripts. For the first round of RT-PCR on the TCR CDR3, the HTBI primer set was used together with the Qiagen OneStep RT-PCR kit. TCRdb reanalyzed the raw reads on its own, using fastp at Q25 for trimming and MiXCR for clone calling, and kept in-frame beta chains. Duplicate CDR3 protein sequences are folded into a single record with the most common DNA and genes. This sample has around 490,000 distinct CDR3 sequences in its table, and about 20% of those were observed once. The biggest ten clones account for approximately 50% of the sample. The specimen sequenced was blood. The source is a man in his forties with Graves' ophthalmopathy.

This clonotype was observed a handful of times. The chain couples TRBV30 to TRBJ2-6; D is unresolved. This CDR3 contains 16 residues. Germline loops: CDR1 GTSNPN, CDR2 SVGIG (reference sequence). V was cut by 2 bases and J by 1 base, with 12 bases left in between. CDR3 DNA sequence: TGTGCCTGGAGTTCTCCAGTTCGATCTGGGGCCAACGTCCTGACTTTC. This gives the protein CAWSSPVRSGANVLTF.

The rearrangement links TRBV10-3 to TRBJ1-3; D not resolved. Deletions cut 10 bases from V and 0 bases from J, with 10 bases between. CDR1 is ENHRY, CDR2 SYGVKD, per germline. The CDR3 is 13 residues long. Here the CDR3 DNA reads TGTGCCACGGCAGAGAGCTCTGGAAACACCATATATTTT. Protein product: CATAESSGNTIYF.

The chain carries TRBV6-2 or TRBV6-3 and TRBJ2-7; tentatively, D is TRBD1 (5 bases). Looked up from germline, CDR1 is MNHEY and CDR2 is SVGEGT. This CDR3 comprises 13 residues. Trimming cost V 8 bases and J 2 bases, with 13 bases left between them. CDR3 nucleotides: TGTGCCAGCCAGCCGGACAACCCCTACGAGCAGTACTTC. Its translation: CASQPDNPYEQYF.

The chain joins TRBV7-2 to TRBJ1-2, with TRBD1 identical over 8 bases. V lost 2 bases and J lost 5; bases outside the gene matches: 7. CDR3 length: 15 amino acids. Germline V CDR1 and CDR2: SGHTA, FQGNSA. CDR3 sequence: CASSLPGQGRYGYTF. The CDR3 nucleotides are TGTGCCAGCAGCTTACCTGGACAGGGACGGTATGGCTACACCTTC. Together with reference TRBV7-2 and TRBJ1-2, the CDR3 gives the full variable domain: GAGVSQSPSNKVTEKGKDVELRCDPISGHTALYWYRQSLGQGLEFLIYFQGNSAPDKSGLPSDRFSAERTGGSVSTLTIQRTQQEDSAVYLCASSLPGQGRYGYTFGSGTRLTVV.

This clonotype occurred many times. This chain uses TRBV30 with TRBJ2-3, with D tentatively TRBD1 (6 bases). V dropped 2 bases and J dropped 0 bases, with 9 bases sitting between them. CDR1 is GTSNPN, CDR2 SVGIG, per germline (reference sequence). The CDR3 is 14 amino acids. The CDR3 loop is CAWSTGSSTDTQYF. The CDR3 DNA reads as TGTGCCTGGAGTACAGGGTCTAGCACAGATACGCAGTATTTT.

This clonotype has just a few counts. This chain connects TRBV28 to TRBJ2-3; D is undetermined. This CDR3 is built from 15 residues. Germline CDR1 reads MDHEN; CDR2 reads SYDVKM. V was clipped by 4 bases and J by 3 bases, with 14 bases between them. The CDR3 region is CASSSPPALTDTQYF. The CDR3 nucleotides read TGTGCCAGCAGTTCCCCGCCGGCCCTGACAGATACGCAGTATTTT.

The J gene is TRBJ1-6, the V gene TRBV7-9; D gene ambiguous. This CDR3 is 15 amino acids long. The V and J ends lost 5 bases and 8 bases respectively, with 16 bases between them. Germline V gene lookup returns CDR1 SEHNR and CDR2 FQNEAQ (reference sequence). Here the CDR3 DNA reads TGTGCCAGCAGCCCCCTGGGTCTTTCGGATTCACCCCTCCACTTT. It encodes CASSPLGLSDSPLHF.

This clonotype appeared a few times. This chain connects TRBV12-5 to TRBJ1-5; D gene unclear. Germline lookup yields CDR1 LGHNT and CDR2 FRNRAP. Between the trimmed V and J ends, which lost 7 bases and 4 bases, there was a span of 5 bases. This CDR3 comprises 11 residues. The DNA of the CDR3 is TGTGCTAGTGTGCGTAATCAGCCCCAGCATTTT. This encodes CASVRNQPQHF.

In its sample, this clonotype was seen a few times. The rearrangement links TRBV6-5 to TRBJ2-5, with 10 positions matching TRBD1. The germline V gene has CDR1 MNHEY and CDR2 SVGAGI. The CDR3 consists of 17 residues. The trim removed 0 bases at V and 0 bases at J, leaving 4 bases unmatched. This CDR3 reads CASSYSPGQGNQETQYF. For the CDR3, the DNA is TGTGCCAGCAGTTACTCCCCGGGACAGGGGAACCAAGAGACCCAGTACTTC.

At least ten counts were recorded for this clonotype. V usage is TRBV30 and J usage is TRBJ1-5; D possibly corresponds to TRBD1 (5 bases). CDR1 is GTSNPN, CDR2 SVGIG, per germline (reference sequence). CDR3 length: 16 amino acids. V was pared by 3 bases and J by 2 bases, with 17 bases between. Here the CDR3 DNA reads TGTGCCTGGAGCCGCCGAGGGGCCATAGGCAATCAGCCCCAGCATTTT. Its translation: CAWSRRGAIGNQPQHF.

This clonotype showed up many times. This chain connects TRBV20-1 to TRBJ2-3; a possible D gene is TRBD1 (6 bases). The CDR3 has 13 residues. V was shortened by 6 bases and J by 4 bases, with 14 bases between the two germline ends. Germline values: CDR1 DFQATT, CDR2 SNEGSKA (reference sequence). The CDR3 sequence: CSATGGGADTQYF. The CDR3 coding sequence is TGCAGTGCCACTGGGGGCGGCGCAGATACGCAGTATTTT.

The V call is TRBV5-8, the J call TRBJ1-5, with D uncertain. Trimming pared 2 bases from V and 3 bases from J, leaving 18 bases between. This CDR3 spans 17 amino acids. Germline CDR1 is SGHTS and CDR2 is YDEGEE. The DNA of the CDR3 is TGTGCCAGCAGCTTCGGCCCCGACGGAGGGCCCAATCAGCCCCAGCATTTT. It translates to CASSFGPDGGPNQPQHF.

The chain has TRBV19 and TRBJ2-2; TRBD2 is a possible D gene (6 bases). Germline V gene data show CDR1 as LNHDA and CDR2 as SQIVND (reference sequence). The CDR3 loop spans 17 amino acids. Trimming pared 7 bases from V and 0 bases from J, leaving 18 bases between. The CDR3 DNA is TGTGCCAGTACTAAACCGGTGGGGGGAGCGAACACCGGGGAGCTGTTTTTT. It yields the protein CASTKPVGGANTGELFF.

This chain connects TRBV19 to TRBJ2-2, with D maybe TRBD2 (6 bases). The germline V gene has CDR1 LNHDA and CDR2 SQIVND (reference sequence). The V gene lost 5 bases and the J gene lost 7 bases, with 14 bases spanning the gap. This CDR3 contains 14 residues. DNA of the CDR3: TGTGCCAGTAGTGCTCTTACTAGCTTCGGGGAGCTGTTTTTT. Translating it yields CASSALTSFGELFF.

This clonotype has at least ten counts. The rearrangement links TRBV12-3 or TRBV12-4 to TRBJ1-1; weak D call: TRBD1 (5 bases). This CDR3 has 14 residues. The V gene lost 7 bases and the J gene lost 0 bases, with 12 bases spanning the gap. The CDR3 DNA reads TGTGCCAGCAACTTAGGGGCCGTGAACACTGAAGCTTTCTTT. Residues: CASNLGAVNTEAFF.

The chain combines TRBV5-1 with TRBJ2-5; a weak D match, TRBD1 (5 bases). Germline values: CDR1 SGHRS, CDR2 YFSETQ. V gave up 4 bases and J gave up 7 bases, with 11 bases separating them. CDR3 size: 12 residues. CDR3 sequence (DNA): TGCGCCAGCAGCCGGACATTGGGGACCCAGTACTTC. Protein: CASSRTLGTQYF.

This clonotype was detected only a few times. This chain links TRBV20-1 with TRBJ1-5, with D possibly TRBD1 on 6 matching bases. The CDR3 is 15 amino acids. V gave up 0 bases and J gave up 6 bases, with 15 bases separating them. Germline assignment: CDR1 DFQATT and CDR2 SNEGSKA (reference sequence). CDR3 residues: CSARDLQGRSQPQHF. CDR3 in DNA: TGCAGTGCTAGAGATTTACAGGGTCGATCTCAGCCCCAGCATTTT.

The table lists this clonotype with a few counts. V and J are TRBV27 and TRBJ2-2, with 8 bases fitting TRBD2. Germline CDR1 MNHEY, CDR2 SMNVEV (reference sequence). V lost 2 bases, J lost 3 bases, and 8 bases stayed unmatched. This CDR3 has 17 amino acids. CDR3 DNA sequence: TGTGCCAGCAGTTTACGGTCTAGCGGGTATTACACCGGGGAGCTGTTTTTT. It is translated as CASSLRSSGYYTGELFF.

This sequence joins TRBV20-1 and TRBJ2-7, with 8 bases that match TRBD1. This CDR3 has 15 amino acids. V shed 5 bases, J shed 2 bases, and the junction held 11 bases outside the gene matches. Germline CDR1 DFQATT, CDR2 SNEGSKA (reference sequence). The DNA for the CDR3 is TGCAGTGCTCCCGGAACTAGGACAGGGACCTACGAGCAGTACTTC. The encoded protein is CSAPGTRTGTYEQYF.

This clonotype turned up a few times. The rearrangement links TRBV30 to TRBJ2-2; possibly TRBD2 for D (6 bases). Trimming removed 3 bases from V and 12 bases from J, with 20 bases in between. In germline, CDR1 is GTSNPN, CDR2 SVGIG (reference sequence). The CDR3 runs to 14 residues. The CDR3 nucleotides are TGTGCCTGGAGAGGAGGGTTATGGACTCATCAGCTGTTTTTT. It encodes CAWRGGLWTHQLFF.

The chain has TRBV2 and TRBJ2-1; 9 bases match TRBD2. In germline, CDR1 is SNHLY, CDR2 FYNNEI. Trimming cost V 7 bases and J 6 bases; bases outside gene matches: 4. The CDR3 is 13 residues long. The CDR3 region is CASTAGGRNEQFF. For the CDR3, the DNA is TGTGCCAGCACCGCGGGGGGGCGCAATGAGCAGTTCTTC.

The chain links TRBV29-1 to TRBJ2-3, with a possible D match to TRBD1 (6 bases). The CDR3 runs 15 residues. V gave up 4 bases and J gave up 0 bases, with 14 bases separating them. CDR1 is SQVTM and CDR2 is ANQGSEA in the germline V gene. CDR3 in DNA: TGCAGCGTTGGGCTCCGGGACACAAGCACAGATACGCAGTATTTT. Translation gives CSVGLRDTSTDTQYF.

This clonotype was seen at least ten times. V is TRBV20-1 and J is TRBJ2-1, with a possible D match to TRBD1 (5 bases). Germline-derived CDR1 and CDR2 are DFQATT and SNEGSKA (reference sequence). The V end lost 3 bases, the J end lost 9 bases, and 15 bases lay between the germline ends. CDR3 length: 13 amino acids. The CDR3 nucleotides read TGCAGTGCTAGCATAGCTCAAAGGGGTGAGCAGTTCTTC. Translation gives CSASIAQRGEQFF.

The chain recombines TRBV19 with TRBJ1-2, with no clear D. CDR3 size: 14 residues. The germline CDR1 and CDR2 sequences are LNHDA and SQIVND (reference sequence). V lost 7 bases and J lost 3, with 15 bases in between. The CDR3 coding sequence is TGTGCCAGTACCGCCCAGCAGTATGACTATGGCTACACCTTC. This encodes CASTAQQYDYGYTF.